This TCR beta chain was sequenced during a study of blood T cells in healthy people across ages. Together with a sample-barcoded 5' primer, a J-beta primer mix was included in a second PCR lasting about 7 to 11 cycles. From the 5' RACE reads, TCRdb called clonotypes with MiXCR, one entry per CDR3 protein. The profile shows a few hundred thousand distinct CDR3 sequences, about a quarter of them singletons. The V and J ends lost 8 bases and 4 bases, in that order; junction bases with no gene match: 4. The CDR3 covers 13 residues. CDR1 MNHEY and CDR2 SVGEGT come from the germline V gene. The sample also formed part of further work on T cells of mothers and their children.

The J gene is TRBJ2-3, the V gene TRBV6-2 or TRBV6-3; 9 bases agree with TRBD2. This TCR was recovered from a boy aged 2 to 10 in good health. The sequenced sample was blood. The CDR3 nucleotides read TGTGCCAGCTGCGGGGGGGTCCCAGATACGCAGTATTTT. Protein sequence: CASCGGVPDTQYF.